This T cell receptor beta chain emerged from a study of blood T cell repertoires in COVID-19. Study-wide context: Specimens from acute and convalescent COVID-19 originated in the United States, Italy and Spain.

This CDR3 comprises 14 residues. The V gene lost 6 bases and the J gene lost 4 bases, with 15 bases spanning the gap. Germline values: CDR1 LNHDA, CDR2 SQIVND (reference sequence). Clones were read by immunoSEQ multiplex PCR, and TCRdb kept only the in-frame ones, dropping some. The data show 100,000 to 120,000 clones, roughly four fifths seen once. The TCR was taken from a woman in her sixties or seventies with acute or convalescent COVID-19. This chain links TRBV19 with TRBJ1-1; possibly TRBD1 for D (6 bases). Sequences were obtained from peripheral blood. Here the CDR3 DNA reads TGTGCCAGTAGCTATCCAGGGGTCCCCACTGAAGCTTTCTTT. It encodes CASSYPGVPTEAFF.